Below, 19 T cell receptor beta chains from the same sample are listed, as sequenced in a study of CD8 T cells in ankylosing spondylitis. Study-wide findings and caveats: Seemingly characteristic of ankylosing spondylitis blood was a TCR beta motif consisting of under ten highly homologous variants.

Each CDR3 protein is one row after TCRdb ran MiXCR on the 5' RACE reads. The sample has 750,000 to 850,000 distinct CDR3 sequences, about 10% seen once. No cognate antigen is known for these TCRs. Material for sequencing was blood, either unsorted or a sorted T cell fraction (not recorded which). Every receptor here comes from a male donor with ankylosing spondylitis.

CDR3 amino acids: CASSVSPGLAGADTQYF. CDR3 nucleotide sequence: TGTGCCAGCAGCGTGAGCCCGGGACTAGCGGGAGCAGATACGCAGTATTTT. V is TRBV9 and J is TRBJ2-3; 14 nucleotides line up with TRBD2. CDR1 is SGDLS and CDR2 is YYNGEE in the germline V gene. After removal of 2 bases from V and 4 bases from J, the junction contained 6 bases not matched to a gene. This CDR3 contains 17 residues.

The V and J genes are TRBV20-1 and TRBJ2-6; D not certain. V was pared by 6 bases and J by 0 bases, with 9 bases between. The CDR3 runs to 14 residues. The germline gives CDR1 DFQATT, CDR2 SNEGSKA (reference sequence). CDR3 in amino acids: CSAPLTSGANVLTF. The DNA for the CDR3 is TGCAGTGCCCCCTTGACCTCTGGGGCCAACGTCCTGACTTTC.

The V and J genes are TRBV6-1 and TRBJ1-1; D is possibly TRBD1 (6 bases). The CDR3 has 15 amino acids. V lost 8 bases, J lost 1 base, and 17 bases lay in between. The germline V gene has CDR1 MNHNS and CDR2 SASEGT. CDR3 sequence: CASHFNRDKNTEAFF. CDR3 nucleotide sequence: TGTGCCAGCCATTTTAACCGGGACAAGAACACTGAAGCTTTCTTT.

There are many counts of this clonotype. The chain has TRBV29-1 and TRBJ1-5; no definite D call. Looked up from germline, CDR1 is SQVTM and CDR2 is ANQGSEA. CDR3 length equals 11 residues. V dropped 4 bases and J dropped 5 bases, with 6 bases sitting between them. This CDR3 is CSVGAHQPQHF. In nucleotides, the CDR3 is TGCAGCGTTGGGGCCCATCAGCCCCAGCATTTT. Together with reference TRBV29-1 and TRBJ1-5, the CDR3 gives the full variable domain: SAVISQKPSRDICQRGTSLTIQCQVDSQVTMMFWYRQQPGQSLTLIATANQGSEATYESGFVIDKFPISRPNLTFSTLTVSNMSPEDSSIYLCSVGAHQPQHFGDGTRLSIL.

This clonotype has a handful of counts. This rearrangement joins TRBV14 to TRBJ1-4; the D is unclear. V was shortened by 1 base and J by 8 bases, with 8 bases between the two germline ends. Germline lookup yields CDR1 SGHDN and CDR2 FVKESK. This CDR3 is 13 amino acids long. The CDR3 is CASSQVGPEKLFF. For the CDR3, the DNA is TGTGCCAGCAGCCAAGTGGGCCCCGAAAAACTGTTTTTT.

The rearrangement uses TRBV10-3 and TRBJ2-5, with D unresolved. Trimming took 0 bases from V and 9 from J, leaving 5 bases between them. The CDR3 has 11 residues. Germline CDR1 is ENHRY and CDR2 is SYGVKD. CDR3 residues: CAISESEAQYF. The DNA of the CDR3 is TGTGCCATCAGTGAGTCGGAAGCCCAGTACTTC.

This clonotype has ten or more counts. The CDR3 here is CASSLQVSYNSPLHF. In DNA form, the CDR3 reads TGTGCCAGCAGCTTACAGGTCTCCTATAATTCACCCCTCCACTTT. This chain joins TRBV7-2 and TRBJ1-6; D ambiguous. CDR1 SGHTA and CDR2 FQGNSA come from the germline V gene. This CDR3 region has 15 residues. The V end lost 2 bases, the J end lost 0 bases, and 5 bases lay between the germline ends.

V usage is TRBV7-9 and J usage is TRBJ2-3; no clear D gene. V lost 5 bases and J lost 12, with 18 bases in between. The length of the CDR3 is 13 residues. Germline values: CDR1 SEHNR, CDR2 FQNEAQ (reference sequence). The CDR3 spells CASSPRQSPHQYF. In DNA form, the CDR3 reads TGTGCCAGCAGCCCCCGACAATCCCCTCATCAGTATTTT.

This chain joins TRBV6-4 and TRBJ2-1, with 7 bases identical to TRBD1. Germline V lookup: CDR1 MRHNA, CDR2 SNTAGT. The ends lost 3 bases at V and 6 bases at J; junction bases unmatched: 8. This CDR3 has 15 amino acids. Here the CDR3 DNA reads TGTGCCAGCAGTGAGGGACAGACACAAAGCAATGAGCAGTTCTTC. Amino acid sequence: CASSEGQTQSNEQFF.

This clonotype has at least ten counts. The chain carries TRBV24-1 and TRBJ2-1, with D possibly TRBD2 on 5 matching bases. CDR1 is KGHDR, CDR2 SFDVKD, per germline. V was cut by 6 bases and J by 0 bases, with 14 bases left in between. CDR3 length equals 16 residues. The CDR3, as DNA: TGTGCCACCAGTCATCCTGAGGGAAGCTCCTACAATGAGCAGTTCTTC. This translates into CATSHPEGSSYNEQFF.

This clonotype was seen repeatedly, ten times or more. V gene TRBV20-1 combines with J gene TRBJ1-4; 9 bases match TRBD1. Germline CDR1 reads DFQATT; CDR2 reads SNEGSKA (reference sequence). This CDR3 spans 12 amino acids. The DNA for the CDR3 is TGCAGGGGAGGGACAGGGTCGGAAAAACTGTTTTTT. This gives the protein CRGGTGSEKLFF.

This clonotype has ten or more counts. The chain links TRBV7-6 to TRBJ2-7, with 11 bases that match TRBD1. The CDR3 is 15 residues long. With 3 bases clipped from V and 3 bases from J, the junction kept 4 bases outside the gene matches. The germline V gene has CDR1 SGHVS and CDR2 FNYEAQ. The CDR3 spells CASSLTGTGGYEQYF. CDR3 bases: TGTGCCAGCAGCTTGACCGGGACAGGGGGCTACGAGCAGTACTTC. The full variable domain, its missing parts supplied by reference TRBV7-6 and TRBJ2-7, is GAGVSQSPRYKVTKRGQDVALRCDPISGHVSLYWYRQALGQGPEFLTYFNYEAQQDKSGLPNDRFSAERPEGSISTLTIQRTEQRDSAMYRCASSLTGTGGYEQYFGPGTRLTVT.

This clonotype was counted a few times. This rearrangement joins TRBV9 to TRBJ1-2; TRBD1 matches 7 bases. This CDR3 is built from 13 residues. CDR1 and CDR2 (germline): SGDLS, YYNGEE. J gave up 8 bases and V 0 bases, and 4 bases lay outside the gene matches. The CDR3 loop reads CASSVEGAKGYTF. The CDR3, as DNA: TGTGCCAGCAGCGTAGAGGGGGCGAAGGGCTACACCTTC.

The rearrangement joins TRBV20-1 to TRBJ2-5; D is possibly TRBD2 (6 bases). Per germline, CDR1 DFQATT and CDR2 SNEGSKA (reference sequence). The V gene lost 5 bases and the J gene lost 4 bases, with 17 bases spanning the gap. This CDR3 is built from 14 residues. DNA of the CDR3: TGCAGTGCTGTACGGAGGGAAAGCAGAGAGACCCAGTACTTC. It is translated as CSAVRRESRETQYF.

This clonotype appeared a few times. The genes are TRBV4-2 and TRBJ2-3, with D tentatively TRBD2 (5 bases). CDR1 is LGHNA, CDR2 YNFKEQ, per germline. Deletions cut 0 bases from V and 8 bases from J, with 12 bases between. This CDR3 has 14 residues. The CDR3 loop reads CASSQDEGYGTQYF. Written as DNA, the CDR3 is TGTGCCAGCAGCCAAGATGAGGGTTACGGTACGCAGTATTTT.

This clonotype was counted a few times. The CDR3 loop reads CSVEELAGVEYNEQFF. For the CDR3, the DNA is TGCAGCGTTGAAGAGTTAGCGGGAGTTGAATACAATGAGCAGTTCTTC. The chain is built from TRBV29-1 and TRBJ2-1; 9 bases match TRBD2. The CDR3 contains 16 residues. The germline CDR1 and CDR2 sequences are SQVTM and ANQGSEA. Germline trimming cut 0 bases from V and 4 bases from J; bases unmatched to any gene: 7.

The table lists this clonotype with many counts. The chain uses TRBV6-1 and TRBJ2-1; 15 bases map to TRBD2. The ends lost 7 bases at V and 4 bases at J; junction bases unmatched: 2. The CDR3 runs to 15 residues. Per the germline V gene, CDR1 is MNHNS and CDR2 is SASEGT. The CDR3 DNA reads as TGTGCCAGCATCGGACTAGCGGGAGGGTACAATGAGCAGTTCTTC. As protein: CASIGLAGGYNEQFF.

This clonotype was seen only a few times. V is TRBV5-1 and J is TRBJ2-7; weak D call: TRBD1 (6 bases). This CDR3 contains 15 residues. V lost 5 bases and J 2 bases, leaving 17 bases between the germline ends. Looked up from germline, CDR1 is SGHRS and CDR2 is YFSETQ. The CDR3 DNA is TGCGCCAGCAGTCCCCAGGGGTGGGCCACCTACGAGCAGTACTTC. Protein product: CASSPQGWATYEQYF.

This clonotype has just a few counts. The chain combines TRBV5-1 with TRBJ2-3; D gene ambiguous. The CDR3 length is 15 residues. V lost 7 bases to trimming and J lost 0 bases, with 15 bases between them. The germline CDR1 and CDR2 sequences are SGHRS and YFSETQ. Written as DNA, the CDR3 is TGCGCCAGCGGTTTTGACGGCTCTAGCACAGATACGCAGTATTTT. Its translation is CASGFDGSSTDTQYF.